This TCR beta chain came from a study of cytomegalovirus exposure and HLA in healthy donors. Overall study: Unique TCRs numbering around 85 million, obtained from HLA-typed donors, made up an early data release. Study results and limitations: Reported findings show TCR beta sequences accurately forecast HLA-A and HLA-B alleles in most subjects. A later analysis linked a missense DCLRE1C variant to TCR beta V- and J-gene trimming.

Notes on this clone: Antigen specificity is unknown.

With 60 Vbeta and 13 Jbeta primers, the PCR was carried out. The protocol was immunoSEQ multiplex PCR, while the TCRdb copy is restricted to in-frame clones and leaves out a portion. Among approximately 150,000 clones listed, roughly four fifths were seen once. The CDR3 has 13 residues. The germline gives CDR1 LNHDA, CDR2 SQIVND (reference sequence). With 4 bases removed from V and 6 bases from J, the gap between germline ends came to 12 bases. This chain joins TRBV19 and TRBJ1-2; no definite D call. This clonotype was sampled from a female donor in good health and CMV-seronegative. The material sequenced was PBMCs. CDR3 nucleotides: TGTGCCAGTAGTACCTGGGAGGGTAATGGCTACACCTTC. As protein: CASSTWEGNGYTF.